The source of this T cell receptor beta chain is a study of shared clonotypes between healthy human individuals. Assay: immunoSEQ multiplex PCR; the TCRdb copy retains only in-frame clones and omits some. Of more than 2 million clones listed, 93% are singletons. In the naive CD8 group, cells lacked CD45RO and were positively selected for CCR7, so terminally differentiated effector memory CD45RA+ cells were left out. This clone was counted a single time. Per germline, CDR1 SGHNT and CDR2 YENEEA. This CDR3 is 15 amino acids long. Trimming pared 0 bases from V and 5 bases from J, leaving 13 bases between.

The sequence was obtained from a man between 18 and 29 years old in good health. Some clones in this sample may be carry-over from other donors' samples. The chain has TRBV11-3 and TRBJ1-2; no clear D. Sequenced material: naive CD8+ T cells from PBMCs. The DNA for the CDR3 is TGTGCCAGCAGCTTAGATCGTGAGGGCTGGTATGGCTACACCTTC. Encoded protein: CASSLDREGWYGYTF.